The source of this T cell receptor (beta chain) is a study of blood T cell repertoires in COVID-19 (dated by TCRdb to 2018 to 2021). Background for the entire study: Samples covering the acute and convalescent phases of COVID-19 were provided by collaborators in the United States, Italy and Spain. The prospective study material was composed of cDNA or gDNA derived from T cells, B-cell-depleted T cells, or PBMCs. Subjects who had been exposed to COVID-19, were actively infected with it, or had recovered from it provided the deeply sampled blood TCRbeta repertoires that made up the dataset. The repertoires were released in a freely available public database meant as a resource for research on the immune response to SARS-CoV-2. Samples came from the ongoing ImmuneRACE study (first 160 participants) plus 1,254 subjects from 6 global collaborators. Nearly every sample came with metadata listing a de-identified subject ID, COVID-19 status, age in years and sex. Where available, HLA class I and class II types were obtained from metadata supplied by the sample provider rather than from assay-based typing.

General findings and caveats noted by the study authors: How much clinical and demographic metadata was included differed by source and by participant, and the metadata was provided uncurated.

Note on this clone: Its binding antigen is unknown. No much larger clonotype is one base removed from it; base qualities were not supplied.

TCRbeta CDR3 regions were amplified from genomic DNA using the immunoSEQ Assay, a bias-controlled multiplex PCR. From the authors' description of their analysis: Within the assay, amplification of reference gene primers was used to estimate how many nucleated cells each sample contained. To quantify the absolute abundance of each unique TCRbeta CDR3 rearrangement, sequence reads were collapsed and filtered. For each sample, productive Simpson clonality was calculated as the square root of Simpson's diversity index over productive rearrangements. Sourced from immuneACCESS, this table was stored by TCRdb with only in-frame sequences that have V and J called. A share of the clones is absent; for the studies checked, an unresolved V gene accounts for under half, and the remainder has no known explanation. The V and J calls and clone size come from that table; D and trimming were worked out from the DNA. The sample table contains about 300,000 clones; only one count was recorded for about nine tenths of them. The ten largest clones capture under 3% of the sample.

Participants in the prospective study were aged roughly 18 to 100 years, lived in 20 to 25 United States geographic areas, and enrolled through a virtual design. To assign participants to cohorts, the prospective study relied on clinical history that participants themselves reported in a screening survey and a study questionnaire. For ImmuneRACE Cohort 3, a participant was defined as recovered based on two consecutive negative NP/OP PCR tests, clearance by a healthcare professional, or resolution of symptoms. In the prospective study, whole blood, serum and a nasopharyngeal or oropharyngeal swab were collected from each participant by mobile phlebotomists. Participants in the prospective study had the option to provide additional blood draws and questionnaires over a roughly 2-month period. Blood samples from the prospective study were shipped frozen or at room temperature prior to DNA extraction.

The germline V gene (reference sequence) supplies CDR1 LNHDA and CDR2 SQIVND. The junction shows trimming of 6 bases on V and 0 bases on J, and the gene matches do not reach 9 bases of it. Measured from the cysteine to the phenylalanine, the CDR3 is 18 residues long. Only the CDR3 DNA stays, 54 bases, in frame from base 1. The sample taken for sequencing was PBMCs or T cells enriched from blood (not recorded which). The receptor chain draws on TRBV19 and TRBJ1-6, and 9 junctional nucleotides match TRBD1. The TCR originated in a woman in her late teens or twenties who had recovered from COVID-19. The CDR3 has the sequence CASSISGQGSSYNSPLHF. The bases are TGTGCCAGTAGCATCTCCGGACAGGGGAGCTCCTATAATTCACCCCTCCACTTT.